The rows below give T cell receptor beta chains drawn from one sample of a study of cytomegalovirus exposure and HLA in healthy donors. Assay used: immunoSEQ multiplex PCR; TCRdb lists only in-frame clones, some missing. The data show about 220,000 clones, around four fifths seen once. Sample: PBMCs. The source is a woman aged 25 to 39 in good health and CMV-seropositive. The CDR3 runs from the conserved cysteine through the conserved F or W. D genes are given only for firm matches. Clone size is given for some rows only: seen once, a few or many times, or a class if the clone is expanded.

J	V	D	size	CDR3	DNA
TRBJ1-5	TRBV7-8	-	few	CASSIYYEDRQKHNQPQHF	TGTGCCAGCAGCATATACTATGAGGACCGGCAAAAGCACAATCAGCCCCAGCATTTT
TRBJ1-5	TRBV27	TRBD1	once	CASKPGQANQPQHF	TGTGCCAGCAAACCGGGACAGGCGAATCAGCCCCAGCATTTT
TRBJ1-2	TRBV9	-	-	CASLSGNGYTF	TGTGCCAGCCTCTCTGGCAATGGCTACACCTTC
TRBJ2-3	TRBV27	TRBD1	-	CASSLEPDRGRLDTQYF	TGTGCCAGCAGTTTAGAACCAGACAGGGGGCGTCTAGATACGCAGTATTTT
TRBJ2-3	TRBV30	TRBD2	-	CAWREAGGRATDTQYF	TGTGCCTGGAGAGAAGCGGGGGGGAGAGCCACAGATACGCAGTATTTT
TRBJ2-3	TRBV7-3	-	-	CASSLSGAGTDTQYF	TGTGCCAGCAGCTTAAGTGGAGCAGGGACAGATACGCAGTATTTT
TRBJ1-1	TRBV30	-	-	CAWKENTEAFF	TGTGCCTGGAAGGAGAACACTGAAGCTTTCTTT
TRBJ2-3	TRBV27	-	-	CASGPSDTQYF	TGTGCCAGCGGACCGTCGGATACGCAGTATTTT
TRBJ1-5	TRBV6-1	TRBD1	-	CASDTGGGGQPQHF	TGTGCCAGCGATACGGGAGGGGGCGGTCAGCCCCAGCATTTT
TRBJ2-7	TRBV28	TRBD1	once	CASSQDRGNREQYF	TGTGCCAGCAGCCAGGACAGGGGTAATCGCGAGCAGTACTTC
TRBJ2-7	TRBV28	-	-	CASSPGDSFYEQYF	TGTGCCAGCAGTCCGGGGGACAGCTTCTACGAGCAGTACTTC
TRBJ2-7	TRBV30	-	-	CAWSAPGPIYEQYF	TGTGCCTGGAGTGCCCCGGGGCCGATCTACGAGCAGTACTTC
TRBJ1-2	TRBV11-2	-	once	CASSETASSGYTF	TGTGCCAGCAGCGAGACAGCGTCCTCTGGCTACACCTTC
TRBJ1-2	TRBV30	-	-	CAWSVLAVGGYTF	TGTGCCTGGAGTGTACTGGCAGTGGGTGGCTACACCTTC
TRBJ2-2	TRBV4-1	TRBD2	-	CASSNPGGDRTGELFF	TGCGCCAGCAGCAACCCGGGGGGGGACCGCACCGGGGAGCTGTTTTTT
TRBJ2-7	TRBV28	-	-	CASRGGSGPNEQYF	TGTGCCAGCAGGGGTGGGTCGGGACCGAACGAGCAGTACTTC
TRBJ2-5	TRBV29-1	-	-	CSVSFQTQYF	TGCAGCGTCTCCTTCCAGACCCAGTACTTC
TRBJ1-5	TRBV28	-	-	CASSFGRDQPQHF	TGTGCCAGCAGTTTTGGCAGGGATCAGCCCCAGCATTTT
TRBJ2-3	TRBV29-1	TRBD2	-	CSVESGRVTQYF	TGCAGCGTCGAAAGCGGGAGGGTTACGCAGTATTTT
TRBJ2-7	TRBV13	TRBD2	once	CASSLGFSGSRYEQYF	TGTGCCAGCAGCTTAGGCTTTAGCGGGAGTAGATACGAGCAGTACTTC
TRBJ1-2	TRBV5-3	-	-	CARSLGDNYGYTF	TGTGCCAGAAGCTTGGGGGACAACTATGGCTACACCTTC
TRBJ1-1	TRBV4-1	-	once	CASSQVWRAGRNTEAFF	TGCGCCAGCAGCCAAGTGTGGCGGGCAGGAAGGAACACTGAAGCTTTCTTT
TRBJ1-4	TRBV4-3	TRBD1	-	CASSQASGTGNEKLFF	TGCGCCAGCAGCCAAGCGTCCGGGACAGGGAACGAAAAACTGTTTTTT
TRBJ1-1	TRBV11-2	-	-	CASSTLREIMNTEAFF	TGTGCCAGCAGCACCCTCAGGGAAATCATGAACACTGAAGCTTTCTTT
TRBJ2-7	TRBV7-9	TRBD1	-	CASSSRDSSYEQYF	TGTGCCAGCAGCTCTCGGGACAGCTCCTACGAGCAGTACTTC
TRBJ2-5	TRBV19	-	once	CASSRAVHKTKETQYF	TGTGCCAGTAGTCGCGCAGTGCATAAGACAAAAGAGACCCAGTACTTC
TRBJ2-3	TRBV7-7	TRBD2	few	CASSLRGREADTQYF	TGTGCTAGCAGCTTGAGAGGGAGGGAAGCAGATACGCAGTATTTT
TRBJ1-2	TRBV29-1	-	-	CSSKGQYGYTF	TGCAGCTCAAAAGGACAGTATGGCTACACCTTC
TRBJ2-3	TRBV6-1	-	-	CASSGDRPSTDTQYF	TGTGCCAGCAGCGGAGACAGGCCGAGCACAGATACGCAGTATTTT
TRBJ1-5	TRBV28	TRBD1	-	CASSFGQGFNQPQHF	TGTGCCAGCAGTTTTGGACAGGGGTTCAATCAGCCCCAGCATTTT
TRBJ2-5	TRBV4-1	TRBD2	-	CASSPRLAGVQETQYF	TGCGCCAGCAGCCCAAGACTAGCGGGAGTTCAAGAGACCCAGTACTTC